This T cell receptor (beta chain) stems from a study of CD8+CD57+ T cells in acquired aplastic anemia. Study details: DNA per sorted CD4+ or CD8+ sample ranged about 0.18 to 30 ug, averaging around 3.1 ug.

Using genomic DNA as the template, TCR beta VDJ and CDR3 profiling was carried out. MiXCR, applied by TCRdb to the reads, yields one record per CDR3 protein. This table has about 260,000 distinct CDR3 sequences, 82% appearing once. The patients chosen for sequencing had shown expansion of CD8+CD57+ cells (detected by flow cytometry). All patients were therapy-naive when blood was sampled. Of note for this clonotype: What it binds is not known.

Study-level findings and limits: Patients and controls had in common 25 to 30 CD8+ CDR3 sequences.

The trim removed 6 bases at V and 4 bases at J, leaving 2 bases unmatched. This CDR3 region has 14 residues. Looked up from germline, CDR1 is LNHDA and CDR2 is SQIVND (reference sequence). The receptor was derived from a human donor with aplastic anemia. The source material was sorted CD4+, CD8+, or CD8+CD57+ T cells (not recorded which) from PBMCs. V usage is TRBV19 and J usage is TRBJ2-1; the match to TRBD2 covers 11 bases. The CDR3 DNA is TGTGCCAGTAGGCCTAGCGGGGGGTACAATGAGCAGTTCTTC. Amino acids: CASRPSGGYNEQFF.